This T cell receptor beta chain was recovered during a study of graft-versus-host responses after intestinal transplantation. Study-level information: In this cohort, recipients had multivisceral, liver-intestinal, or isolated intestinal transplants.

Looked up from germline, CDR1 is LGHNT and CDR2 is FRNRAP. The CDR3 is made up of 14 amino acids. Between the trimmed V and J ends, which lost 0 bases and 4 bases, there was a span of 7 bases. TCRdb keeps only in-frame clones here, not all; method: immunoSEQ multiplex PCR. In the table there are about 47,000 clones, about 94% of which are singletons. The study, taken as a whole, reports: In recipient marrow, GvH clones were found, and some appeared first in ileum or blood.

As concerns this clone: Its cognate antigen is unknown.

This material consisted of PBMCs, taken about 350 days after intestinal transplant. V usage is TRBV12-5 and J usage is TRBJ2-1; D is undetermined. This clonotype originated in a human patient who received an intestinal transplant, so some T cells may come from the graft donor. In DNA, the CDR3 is TGTGCTAGTGGTTTGGTACACTGGTACAATGAGCAGTTCTTC. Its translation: CASGLVHWYNEQFF.